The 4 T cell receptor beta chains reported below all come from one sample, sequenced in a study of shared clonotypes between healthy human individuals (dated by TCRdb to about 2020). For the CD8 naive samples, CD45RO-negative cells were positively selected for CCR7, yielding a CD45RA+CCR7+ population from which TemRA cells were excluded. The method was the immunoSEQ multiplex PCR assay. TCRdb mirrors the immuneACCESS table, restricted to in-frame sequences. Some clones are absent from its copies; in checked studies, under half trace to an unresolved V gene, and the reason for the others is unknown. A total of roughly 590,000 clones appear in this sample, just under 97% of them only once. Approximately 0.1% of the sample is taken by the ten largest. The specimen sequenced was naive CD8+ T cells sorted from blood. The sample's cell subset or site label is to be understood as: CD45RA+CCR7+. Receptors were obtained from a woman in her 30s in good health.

The CDR3 sequence: CSVPRTGGTTDTQYF. Here the CDR3 DNA reads TGCAGCGTTCCCCGAACGGGAGGGACCACAGATACGCAGTATTTT. The chain recombines TRBV29-1 with TRBJ2-3; TRBD2 matches at 8 bases. CDR3 size: 15 residues. Losses at the gene ends were 5 bases for V and 2 bases for J; bases not matched to a gene: 9. Germline CDR1 is SQVTM and CDR2 is ANQGSEA.

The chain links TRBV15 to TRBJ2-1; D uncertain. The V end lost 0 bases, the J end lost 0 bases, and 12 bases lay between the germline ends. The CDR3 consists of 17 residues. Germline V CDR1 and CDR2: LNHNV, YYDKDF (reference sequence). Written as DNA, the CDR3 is TGTGCCACCAGCAGAGAGCGGACGGGTAGCTCCTACAATGAGCAGTTCTTC. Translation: CATSRERTGSSYNEQFF.

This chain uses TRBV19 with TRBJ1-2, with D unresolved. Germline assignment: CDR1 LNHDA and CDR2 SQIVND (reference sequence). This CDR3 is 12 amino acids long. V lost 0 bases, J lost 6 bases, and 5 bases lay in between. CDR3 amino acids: CASSIELDGYTF. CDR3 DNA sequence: TGTGCCAGTAGTATAGAGCTGGATGGCTACACCTTC.

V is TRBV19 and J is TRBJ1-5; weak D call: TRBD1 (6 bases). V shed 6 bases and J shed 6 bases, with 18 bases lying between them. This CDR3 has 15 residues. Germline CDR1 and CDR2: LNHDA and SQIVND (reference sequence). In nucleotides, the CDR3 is TGTGCCAGTAGACATCAGGGGCGTTTTTCTCAGCCCCAGCATTTT. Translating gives CASRHQGRFSQPQHF.